This TCR beta chain originates from a study of human T cells and chemical hapten exposure. Study-level information: From small differences in pooled library volume came most of the variation in per-sample TCR yields. General study results and limits: No change in TCRs above 1 in 1000 frequency was produced by DPC sensitization.

Concerning this clonotype: Its antigen is still unknown.

Unique molecular identifiers were linked by the library to individual cDNA molecules. Authors' analysis steps: Sampled TCR counts reached a median of roughly 98,000 per sample, with values ranging from about 20,000 to 700,000. Each CDR3 protein is one row after TCRdb ran MiXCR on the RACE reads. For this entry, the V and J calls and clone size follow TCRdb and not the study's own pipeline. The sample yields roughly 48,000 distinct CDR3 sequences, 3.5% to 4.5% seen once. The CDR3 sequence is 16 residues long. Trimming stripped 0 bases from V and 2 bases from J, with 11 bases between. Germline V gene data show CDR1 as DFQATT and CDR2 as SNEGSKA (reference sequence). Time point denoted: healthy volunteer bleed at 2 weeks. Extraction yielded total RNA from whole blood (unfractionated).

The chain links TRBV20-1 to TRBJ2-6, with D uncertain. The origin of this receptor is a human donor in good health. Some clones in this sample may be carry-over from other donors' samples. The specimen sequenced was whole blood. The CDR3 DNA sequence: TGCAGTGCTAGAGATGGTGCAGTCCCTGGGGCCAACGTCCTGACTTTC. Encoded protein: CSARDGAVPGANVLTF.